This T cell receptor beta chain was profiled in a study of blood T cells in healthy people across ages. The length of the CDR3 is 14 residues. Germline V gene data show CDR1 as SGDLS and CDR2 as YYNGEE. V lost 0 bases and J 6 bases, leaving 10 bases between the germline ends. Findings and caveats of the study: Researchers said unsorted PBMCs prevented a conclusive naive versus antigen-experienced comparison. Investigators viewed diversity estimates from one million T cells as underestimates, the study reported.

This clonotype was observed a handful of times. The antigen remains undetermined. In each sample, at least 6.5 million PBMCs were isolated. Through a sample-barcoded 5' primer and a J-beta primer mix, a second PCR was run for roughly 6 to 12 cycles. All samples yielded 2.5 million or more CDR3-containing paired-end reads. Each CDR3 protein gets one entry after TCRdb re-called the 5' RACE reads with MiXCR. Among roughly 1.5 million distinct CDR3 sequences, roughly 43% were seen once, and the ten largest hold 4%. The chain links TRBV9 to TRBJ2-1, with D possibly being TRBD1 or TRBD2 (5 bases each). This sequence was found in a woman between 18 and 29 years old in good health. Sequenced input: blood. The CDR3 spells CASSVDGATNEQFF. The CDR3 nucleotides read TGTGCCAGCAGCGTAGACGGGGCCACCAATGAGCAGTTCTTC.